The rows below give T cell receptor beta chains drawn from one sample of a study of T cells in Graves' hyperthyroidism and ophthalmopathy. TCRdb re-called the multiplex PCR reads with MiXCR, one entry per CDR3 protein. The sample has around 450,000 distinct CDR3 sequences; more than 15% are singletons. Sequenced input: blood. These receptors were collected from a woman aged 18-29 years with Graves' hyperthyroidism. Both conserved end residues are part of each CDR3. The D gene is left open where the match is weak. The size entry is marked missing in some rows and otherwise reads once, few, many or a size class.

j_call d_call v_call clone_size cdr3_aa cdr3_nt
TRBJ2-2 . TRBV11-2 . CASSLQGGPGELFF TGTGCCAGCAGCTTACAGGGGGGTCCCGGGGAGCTGTTTTTT
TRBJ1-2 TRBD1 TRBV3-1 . CASSLRTGVAYGYTF TGTGCCAGCAGCCTCCGGACAGGGGTGGCCTATGGCTACACCTTC
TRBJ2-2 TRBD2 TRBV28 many CASSFWLAGNTGELFF TGTGCCAGCAGTTTTTGGCTAGCGGGGAACACCGGGGAGCTGTTTTTT
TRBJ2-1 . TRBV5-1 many CASSLAGSVSSYNEQFF TGCGCCAGCAGCTTGGCCGGTAGCGTTAGCTCCTACAATGAGCAGTTCTTC
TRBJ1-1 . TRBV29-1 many CSVELGPNTEAFF TGCAGCGTTGAGTTGGGTCCGAACACTGAAGCTTTCTTT
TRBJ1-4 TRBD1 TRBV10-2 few CASSPRTGSNEKLFF TGCGCCAGCAGTCCCAGGACAGGGTCTAATGAAAAACTGTTTTTT
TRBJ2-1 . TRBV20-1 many CSAPGSVHEQFF TGCAGTGCCCCCGGGTCAGTGCATGAGCAGTTCTTC
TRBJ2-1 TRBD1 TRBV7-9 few CASSLPGQGLNEQFF TGTGCCAGCAGCTTACCCGGACAGGGATTAAATGAGCAGTTCTTC
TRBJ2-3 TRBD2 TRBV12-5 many CASALGLAGGVFTDTQYF TGTGCTAGTGCCCTGGGGCTAGCGGGGGGGGTCTTCACAGATACGCAGTATTTT
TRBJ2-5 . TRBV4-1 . CASSQDFSGDSFLEETQYF TGCGCCAGCAGCCAAGATTTTAGCGGGGACAGCTTTTTAGAAGAGACCCAGTACTTC
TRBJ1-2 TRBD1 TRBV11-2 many CASRSLQGGAGGYTF TGTGCCAGCAGGTCACTTCAAGGGGGCGCAGGTGGCTACACCTTC
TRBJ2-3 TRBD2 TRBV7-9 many CASSGGDGRTDTQYF TGTGCCAGCAGCGGGGGGGACGGACGCACAGATACGCAGTATTTT
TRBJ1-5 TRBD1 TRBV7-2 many CASSLAGQGLQPQHF TGTGCCAGCAGCTTAGCGGGACAGGGGCTACAGCCCCAGCATTTT
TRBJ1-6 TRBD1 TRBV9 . CASSARAGQGSPLHF TGTGCCAGCAGCGCTAGGGCGGGACAGGGTTCACCCCTCCACTTT
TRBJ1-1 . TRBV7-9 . CASSLGAAGDEAFF TGTGCCAGCAGCTTAGGGGCGGCAGGGGATGAAGCTTTCTTT
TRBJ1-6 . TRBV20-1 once CSAQGPNSPLHF TGCAGTGCCCAAGGACCTAATTCACCCCTCCACTTT
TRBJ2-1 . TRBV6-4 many CASSDSPNGEQFF TGTGCCAGCAGTGACTCACCTAACGGTGAGCAGTTCTTC
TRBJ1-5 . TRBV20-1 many CSASQSGNQPQHF TGCAGTGCTAGTCAGTCGGGGAATCAGCCCCAGCATTTT
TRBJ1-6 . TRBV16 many CASSQARGSPLHF TGTGCCAGCAGCCAAGCGAGGGGATCACCCCTCCACTTT
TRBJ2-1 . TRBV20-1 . CSARGDNYNEQFF TGCAGTGCTAGAGGAGATAACTACAATGAGCAGTTCTTC
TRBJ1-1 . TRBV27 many CASRQEFWTEAFF TGTGCCAGCAGACAGGAATTTTGGACTGAAGCTTTCTTT
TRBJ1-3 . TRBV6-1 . CASSKNRGNTIYF TGTGCCAGCAGTAAAAACCGTGGGAACACCATATATTTT
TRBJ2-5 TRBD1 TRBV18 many CASSPDQGAIKTQYF TGTGCCAGCTCACCGGACCAGGGGGCAATTAAGACCCAGTACTTC
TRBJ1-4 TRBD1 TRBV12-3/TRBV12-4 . CASSYTKGATNEKLFF TGTGCCAGCAGTTATACCAAGGGGGCCACTAATGAAAAACTGTTTTTT
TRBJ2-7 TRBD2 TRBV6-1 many CAIPLPGRSSGRACEQYF TGTGCCATCCCACTCCCTGGGAGATCTAGCGGGAGGGCCTGCGAGCAGTACTTC
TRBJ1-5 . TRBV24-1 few CATSGAGQNQPQHF TGTGCCACCAGTGGGGCAGGCCAAAATCAGCCCCAGCATTTT
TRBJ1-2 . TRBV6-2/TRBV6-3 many CASSYYMGVSYTF TGTGCCAGCAGTTACTATATGGGCGTGAGCTACACCTTC
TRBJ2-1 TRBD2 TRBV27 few CASSSSGRTYNEQFF TGTGCCAGCAGTAGTAGCGGGAGAACCTACAATGAGCAGTTCTTC
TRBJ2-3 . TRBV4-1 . CASSLNSFSSTDTQYF TGTGCCAGCAGCCTAAACTCCTTCTCTAGCACAGATACGCAGTATTTT
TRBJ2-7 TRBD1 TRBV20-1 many CSAVGRQGFSYEQYF TGCAGTGCTGTAGGCAGACAGGGCTTCTCCTACGAGCAGTACTTC